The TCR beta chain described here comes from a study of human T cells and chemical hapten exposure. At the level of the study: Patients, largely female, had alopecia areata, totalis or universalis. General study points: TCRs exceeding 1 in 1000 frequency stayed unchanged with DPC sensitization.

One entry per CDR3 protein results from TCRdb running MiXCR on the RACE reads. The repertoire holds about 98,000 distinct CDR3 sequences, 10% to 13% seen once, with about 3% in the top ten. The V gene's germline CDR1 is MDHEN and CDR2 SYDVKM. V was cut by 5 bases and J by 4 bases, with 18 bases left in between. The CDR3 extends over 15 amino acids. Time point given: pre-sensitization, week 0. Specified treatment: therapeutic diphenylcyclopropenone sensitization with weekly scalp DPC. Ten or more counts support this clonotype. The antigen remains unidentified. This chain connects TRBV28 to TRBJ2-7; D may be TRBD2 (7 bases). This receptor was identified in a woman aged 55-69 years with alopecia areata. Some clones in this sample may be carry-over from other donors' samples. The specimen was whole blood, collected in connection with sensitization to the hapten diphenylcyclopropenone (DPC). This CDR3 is CASSDGGAGSYEQYF. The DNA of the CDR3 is TGTGCCAGCAGTGATGGGGGGGCGGGGAGTTACGAGCAGTACTTC.